The source of this T cell receptor (beta chain) is a study of T cell repertoires in cytomegalovirus infection. TCRdb reprocessed the reads with MiXCR, giving one entry per CDR3 protein. The table has some 300,000 distinct CDR3 sequences, around 9.1% seen once. The ends lost 7 bases at V and 4 bases at J; junction bases unmatched: 7. The CDR3 extends over 13 amino acids. In germline, CDR1 is SQVTM, CDR2 ANQGSEA. Findings of the study overall: It was HLA-C-restricted CMV-specific TCR beta clonotypes that dominated the response ex vivo.

This clonotype was picked up a small number of times. The antigen is undetermined. This TCR derives from a human donor in good health (CMV status not recorded). Some clones in this sample may be carry-over from other donors' samples. The chain recombines TRBV29-1 with TRBJ1-2; 9 bases line up with TRBD1. Sequencing input: PBMCs. CDR3 loop: CSDGTGSFYGYTF. CDR3 DNA sequence: TGCAGCGATGGGACAGGGAGTTTCTATGGCTACACCTTC.